This T cell receptor (beta chain) was found in a study of blood T cell repertoires in COVID-19. Methods used by the authors: Estimation of nucleated cell counts relied on the amplification of reference gene primers. Measured with immunoSEQ multiplex PCR; TCRdb has only the in-frame clones, and not every one. The V and J calls and clone size come from that table; D and trimming were worked out from the DNA. The sample has some 430,000 clones; about 90% are singletons. CDR1 is MDHEN, CDR2 SYDVKM, per germline. This CDR3 contains 13 residues. V shed 5 bases and J 6 bases; nucleotides not matched to a gene: 4.

The source material was PBMCs or T cells enriched from blood (not recorded which). The source is a man younger than 35 who had recovered from COVID-19. The gene calls are TRBV28 and TRBJ1-2; TRBD1 aligns across 9 bases. As DNA, the CDR3 is TGTGCCAGCAGTCCAGGACAGGGGAATGGCTACACCTTC. This encodes CASSPGQGNGYTF.